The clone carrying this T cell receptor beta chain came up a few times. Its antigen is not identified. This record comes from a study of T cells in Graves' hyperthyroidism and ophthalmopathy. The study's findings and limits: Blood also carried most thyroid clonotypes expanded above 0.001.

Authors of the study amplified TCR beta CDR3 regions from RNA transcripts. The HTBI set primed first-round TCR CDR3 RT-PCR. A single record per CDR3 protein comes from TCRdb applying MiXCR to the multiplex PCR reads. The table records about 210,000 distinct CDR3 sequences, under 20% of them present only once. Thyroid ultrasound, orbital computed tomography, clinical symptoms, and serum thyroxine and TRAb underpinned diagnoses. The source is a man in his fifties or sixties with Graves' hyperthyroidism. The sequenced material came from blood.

The CDR3 bases are TGTGCCAGCAGCTCTAGCGGGAGAAGCTACAATGAGCAGTTCTTC. The encoded protein is CASSSSGRSYNEQFF. The V call is TRBV7-9, the J call TRBJ2-1; 10 bases are shared with TRBD2. V was pared by 4 bases and J by 3 bases, with 3 bases of the junction left unmatched. CDR1 is SEHNR and CDR2 is FQNEAQ in the germline V gene (reference sequence). This CDR3 comprises 15 residues.